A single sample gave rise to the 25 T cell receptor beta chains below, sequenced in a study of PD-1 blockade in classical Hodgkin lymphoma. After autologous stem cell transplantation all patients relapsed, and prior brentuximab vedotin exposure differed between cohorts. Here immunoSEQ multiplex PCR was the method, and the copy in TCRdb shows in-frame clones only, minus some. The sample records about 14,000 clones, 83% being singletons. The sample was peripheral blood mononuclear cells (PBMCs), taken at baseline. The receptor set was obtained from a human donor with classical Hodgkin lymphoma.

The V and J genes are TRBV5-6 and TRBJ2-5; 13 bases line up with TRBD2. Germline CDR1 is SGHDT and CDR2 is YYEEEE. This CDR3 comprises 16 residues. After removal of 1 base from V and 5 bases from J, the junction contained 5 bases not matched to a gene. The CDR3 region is CASSLTSGGAYETQYF. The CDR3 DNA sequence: TGTGCCAGCAGCTTGACTAGCGGGGGGGCATATGAGACCCAGTACTTC. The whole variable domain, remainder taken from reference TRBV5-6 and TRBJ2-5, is DAGVTQSPTHLIKTRGQQVTLRCSPKSGHDTVSWYQQALGQGPQFIFQYYEEEERQRGNFPDRFSGHQFPNYSSELNVNALLLGDSALYLCASSLTSGGAYETQYFGPGTRLLVL.

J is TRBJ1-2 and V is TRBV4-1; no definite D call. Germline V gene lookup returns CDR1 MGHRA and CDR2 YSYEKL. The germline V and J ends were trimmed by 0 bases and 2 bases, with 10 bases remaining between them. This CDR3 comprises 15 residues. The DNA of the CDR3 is TGCGCCAGCAGCCAAGAACGGGGTAGGAACTATGGCTACACCTTC. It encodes CASSQERGRNYGYTF.

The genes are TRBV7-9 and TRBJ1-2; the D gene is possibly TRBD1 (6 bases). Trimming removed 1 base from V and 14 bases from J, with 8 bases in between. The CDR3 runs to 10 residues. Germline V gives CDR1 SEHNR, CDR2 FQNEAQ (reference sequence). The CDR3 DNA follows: TGTGCCAGCAGCTTAGGAGGACAGACCTTC. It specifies CASSLGGQTF.

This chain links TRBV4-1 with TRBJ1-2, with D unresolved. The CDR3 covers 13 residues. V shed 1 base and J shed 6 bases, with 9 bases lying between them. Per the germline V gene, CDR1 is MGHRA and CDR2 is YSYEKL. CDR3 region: CASSQGESNGYTF. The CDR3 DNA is TGCGCCAGCAGCCAAGGGGAATCGAATGGCTACACCTTC.

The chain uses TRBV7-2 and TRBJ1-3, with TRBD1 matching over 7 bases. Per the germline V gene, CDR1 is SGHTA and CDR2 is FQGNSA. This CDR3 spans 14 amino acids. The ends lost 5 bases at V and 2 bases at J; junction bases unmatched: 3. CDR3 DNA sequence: TGTGCCAGCAGCCCCGACAGGGCTGGAAACACCATATATTTT. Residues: CASSPDRAGNTIYF.

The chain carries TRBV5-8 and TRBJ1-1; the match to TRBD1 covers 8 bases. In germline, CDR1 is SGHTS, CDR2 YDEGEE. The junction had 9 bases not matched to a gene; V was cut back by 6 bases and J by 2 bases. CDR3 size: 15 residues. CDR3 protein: CASKPRTGRNTEAFF. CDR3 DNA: TGTGCCAGCAAACCCAGGACAGGGAGAAACACTGAAGCTTTCTTT.

The CDR3 DNA is TGTGCCAGCAGCTTGAGGGGGGCTTCCTACGAGCAGTACTTC. It specifies CASSLRGASYEQYF. The V call is TRBV5-6, the J call TRBJ2-7, with D perhaps being TRBD1 or TRBD2 (6 bases each). CDR1 is SGHDT and CDR2 is YYEEEE in the germline V gene. Trimming removed 1 base from V and 1 base from J, with 9 bases in between. This CDR3 contains 14 residues.

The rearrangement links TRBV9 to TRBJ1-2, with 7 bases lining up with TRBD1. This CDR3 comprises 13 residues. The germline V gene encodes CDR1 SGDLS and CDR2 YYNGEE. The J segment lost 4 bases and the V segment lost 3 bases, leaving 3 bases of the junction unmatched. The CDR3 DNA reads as TGTGCCAGCAGCGCGGGACAGATCTATGGCTACACCTTC. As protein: CASSAGQIYGYTF.

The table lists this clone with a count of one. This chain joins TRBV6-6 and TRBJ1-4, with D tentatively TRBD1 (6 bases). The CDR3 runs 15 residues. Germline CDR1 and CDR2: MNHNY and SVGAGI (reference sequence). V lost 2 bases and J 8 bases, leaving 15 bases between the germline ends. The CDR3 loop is CASSYRLGGDEKLFF. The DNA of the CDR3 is TGTGCCAGCAGTTACAGGCTAGGGGGAGACGAAAAACTGTTTTTT.

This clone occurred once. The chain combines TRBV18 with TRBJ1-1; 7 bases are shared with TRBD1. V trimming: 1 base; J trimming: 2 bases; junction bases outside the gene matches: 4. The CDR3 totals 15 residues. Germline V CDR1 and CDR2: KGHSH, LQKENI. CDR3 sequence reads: CASSPLGTANTEAFF. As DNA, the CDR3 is TGTGCCAGCTCACCACTCGGGACAGCTAACACTGAAGCTTTCTTT.

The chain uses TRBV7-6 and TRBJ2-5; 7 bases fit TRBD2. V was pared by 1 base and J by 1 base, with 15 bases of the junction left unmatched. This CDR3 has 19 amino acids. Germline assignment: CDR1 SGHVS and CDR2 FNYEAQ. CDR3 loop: CASSLVGASNAGVQETQYF. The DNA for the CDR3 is TGTGCCAGCAGCTTAGTCGGCGCCTCAAATGCGGGGGTCCAAGAGACCCAGTACTTC.

CDR3 residues: CASSQRDRGREETQYF. Written as DNA, the CDR3 is TGCGCCAGCAGCCAGAGGGACAGGGGGCGCGAAGAGACCCAGTACTTC. The chain uses TRBV4-1 and TRBJ2-5; TRBD1 matches 12 bases. This CDR3 is 16 amino acids long. Germline lookup yields CDR1 MGHRA and CDR2 YSYEKL. The J segment lost 3 bases and the V segment lost 3 bases, leaving 5 bases of the junction unmatched.

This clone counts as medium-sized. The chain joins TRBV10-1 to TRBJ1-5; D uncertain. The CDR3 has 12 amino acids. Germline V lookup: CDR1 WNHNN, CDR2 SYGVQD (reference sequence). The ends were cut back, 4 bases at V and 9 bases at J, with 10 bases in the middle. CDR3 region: CASSAEVWPQHF. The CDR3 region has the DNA TGCGCCAGCAGTGCGGAGGTTTGGCCCCAGCATTTT.

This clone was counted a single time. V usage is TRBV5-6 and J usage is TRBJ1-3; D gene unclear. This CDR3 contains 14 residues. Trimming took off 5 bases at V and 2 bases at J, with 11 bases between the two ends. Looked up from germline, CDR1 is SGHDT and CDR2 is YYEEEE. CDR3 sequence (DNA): TGTGCCAGCAGACGTTCAGGACCTGGAAACACCATATATTTT. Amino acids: CASRRSGPGNTIYF.

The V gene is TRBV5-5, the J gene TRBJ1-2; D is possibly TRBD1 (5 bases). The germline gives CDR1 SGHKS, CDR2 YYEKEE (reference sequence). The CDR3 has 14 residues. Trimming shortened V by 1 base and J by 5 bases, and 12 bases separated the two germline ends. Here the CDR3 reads CASSLHTGTYGYTF. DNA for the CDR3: TGTGCCAGCAGCTTGCACACAGGAACTTATGGCTACACCTTC.

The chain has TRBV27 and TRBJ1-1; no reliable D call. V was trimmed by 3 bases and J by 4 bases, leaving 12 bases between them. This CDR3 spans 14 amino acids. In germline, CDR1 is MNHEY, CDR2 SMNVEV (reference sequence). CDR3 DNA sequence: TGTGCCAGCAGTTTGGCGGGGATGGCCACTGAAGCTTTCTTT. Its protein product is CASSLAGMATEAFF.

Here the CDR3 reads CASSSGGGLRRLFF. The CDR3 DNA reads TGTGCCAGCAGCTCCGGCGGTGGACTCCGTCGGCTGTTTTTT. The chain recombines TRBV14 with TRBJ2-2; perhaps TRBD2 as D (5 bases). Germline V gene lookup returns CDR1 SGHDN and CDR2 FVKESK. The CDR3 runs 14 residues. V was pared by 5 bases and J by 13 bases, with 20 bases between.

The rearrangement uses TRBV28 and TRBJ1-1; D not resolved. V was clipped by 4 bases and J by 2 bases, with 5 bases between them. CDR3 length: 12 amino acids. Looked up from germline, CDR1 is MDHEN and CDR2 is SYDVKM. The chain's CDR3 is CASSSINTEAFF. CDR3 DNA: TGTGCCAGCAGTTCGATTAACACTGAAGCTTTCTTT.

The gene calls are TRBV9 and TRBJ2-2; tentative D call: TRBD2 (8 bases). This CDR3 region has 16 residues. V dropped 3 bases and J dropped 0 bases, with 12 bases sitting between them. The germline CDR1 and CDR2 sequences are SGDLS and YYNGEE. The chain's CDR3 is CASSAGGTANTGELFF. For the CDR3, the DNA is TGTGCCAGCAGCGCGGGAGGGACAGCGAACACCGGGGAGCTGTTTTTT.

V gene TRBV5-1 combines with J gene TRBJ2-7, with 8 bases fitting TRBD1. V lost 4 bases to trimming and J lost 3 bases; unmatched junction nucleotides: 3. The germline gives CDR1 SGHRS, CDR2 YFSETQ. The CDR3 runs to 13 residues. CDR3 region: CASSVGQVYEQYF. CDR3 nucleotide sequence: TGCGCCAGCAGCGTGGGACAGGTCTACGAGCAGTACTTC.

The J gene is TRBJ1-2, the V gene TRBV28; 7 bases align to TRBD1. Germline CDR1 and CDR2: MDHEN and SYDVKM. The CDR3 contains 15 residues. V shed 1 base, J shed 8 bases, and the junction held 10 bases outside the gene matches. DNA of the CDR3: TGTGCCAGCAGTTTATCGGACAGGAGGCGAAGGGGCTACACCTTC. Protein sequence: CASSLSDRRRRGYTF.

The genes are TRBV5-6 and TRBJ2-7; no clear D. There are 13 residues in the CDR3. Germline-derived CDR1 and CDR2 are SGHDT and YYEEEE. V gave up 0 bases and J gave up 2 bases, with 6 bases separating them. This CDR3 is CASSLAGTYEQYF. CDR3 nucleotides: TGTGCCAGCAGCTTGGCGGGTACCTACGAGCAGTACTTC.

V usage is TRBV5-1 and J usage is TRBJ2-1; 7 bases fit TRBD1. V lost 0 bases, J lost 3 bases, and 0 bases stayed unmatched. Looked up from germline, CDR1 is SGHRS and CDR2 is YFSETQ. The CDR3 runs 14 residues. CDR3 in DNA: TGCGCCAGCAGCTTGGGACAGGGCTACAATGAGCAGTTCTTC. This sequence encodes CASSLGQGYNEQFF. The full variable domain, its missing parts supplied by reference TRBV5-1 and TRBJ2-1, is KAGVTQTPRYLIKTRGQQVTLSCSPISGHRSVSWYQQTPGQGLQFLFEYFSETQRNKGNFPGRFSGRQFSNSRSEMNVSTLELGDSALYLCASSLGQGYNEQFFGPGTRLTVL.

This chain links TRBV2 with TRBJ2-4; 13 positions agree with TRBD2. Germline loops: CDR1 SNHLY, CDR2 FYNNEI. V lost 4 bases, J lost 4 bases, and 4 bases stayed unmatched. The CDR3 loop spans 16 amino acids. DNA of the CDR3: TGTGCCAGCAGTGGGGGACTAGCGGGGCGTAAAAACATTCAGTACTTC. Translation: CASSGGLAGRKNIQYF.

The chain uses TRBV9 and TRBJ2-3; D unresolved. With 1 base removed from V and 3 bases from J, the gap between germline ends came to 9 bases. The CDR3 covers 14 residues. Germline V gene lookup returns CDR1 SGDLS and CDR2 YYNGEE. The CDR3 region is CASSVSSVTDTQYF. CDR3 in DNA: TGTGCCAGCAGCGTAAGCAGCGTAACAGATACGCAGTATTTT.